This T cell receptor beta chain was documented in a study of vaccination effects on CD4 cells after COVID-19. The study's findings and limits: Only a few convalescent patients and no early post-infection timepoints featured in the study. Marked contraction was observed in infection-induced and vaccine-induced clones late after vaccination.

In the case of this clone: Its antigen remains unknown.

The authors isolated CD4+ T cells after around 11 days of culture. A half-medium replacement with IL-2 medium was carried out on days 3 and 7. This CDR3 has 13 amino acids. Between the trimmed V and J ends, which lost 3 bases and 5 bases, there was a span of 9 bases. Germline V CDR1 and CDR2: LGHDT, YNNKEL (reference sequence). The repertoire was sequenced with immunoSEQ multiplex PCR; TCRdb's copy has only in-frame clones and lacks some. This sample has around 25,000 clones, with roughly 73% found just once. The receptor comes from a human donor who received a COVID-19 vaccine. The specimen was CD4+ T cells from PBMCs cultured without peptide, collected before COVID-19 vaccination. V and J are TRBV3-1 (or the pseudogene TRBV3-2) and TRBJ2-3; possible D gene TRBD1, 6 bases. The CDR3, as DNA: TGTGCCAGCAGCCAGGAACAGGGAGATACGCAGTATTTT. Its translation is CASSQEQGDTQYF.